The 16 T cell receptor beta chains presented below share a single source sample, sequenced in a study of OX40 agonist ivuxolimab in advanced cancers. Sequencing was performed with immunoSEQ multiplex PCR; in TCRdb, only in-frame clones are kept and a portion is missing. The sample comprises approximately 90,000 clones, 91% of which are singletons, and more than 8.5% rests with the top ten. This specimen consisted of CD4+ or CD8+ T cells sorted from blood, obtained in a trial of the OX40 agonist ivuxolimab. The receptors were sampled from an adult with an advanced solid tumor such as melanoma, head and neck, liver or kidney cancer.

The V call is TRBV4-2, the J call TRBJ2-5, with no clear D. CDR1 is LGHNA and CDR2 is YNFKEQ in the germline V gene. V gave up 0 bases and J gave up 2 bases, with 10 bases separating them. The CDR3 has 15 residues. CDR3 sequence reads: CASSQDFVYQETQYF. The CDR3 DNA reads as TGTGCCAGCAGCCAAGATTTTGTCTATCAAGAGACCCAGTACTTC.

The V gene is TRBV29-1, the J gene TRBJ2-7; tentatively, D is TRBD1 (6 bases). The CDR3 spans 12 residues. Trimming removed 1 base from V and 2 bases from J, with 6 bases in between. Per germline, CDR1 SQVTM and CDR2 ANQGSEA. This CDR3 reads CSVEGTAYEQYF. CDR3 DNA: TGCAGCGTTGAAGGGACAGCCTACGAGCAGTACTTC.

The CDR3 coding sequence is TGTGCCACCAGCACTCTACCGCGACAGGGAGCTGCCGGGGAGCTGTTTTTT. Amino acids: CATSTLPRQGAAGELFF. The genes are TRBV15 and TRBJ2-2; TRBD1 matches 7 bases. This CDR3 contains 17 residues. CDR1 is LNHNV, CDR2 YYDKDF, per germline (reference sequence). V lost 4 bases to trimming and J lost 6 bases; unmatched junction nucleotides: 14.

The rearrangement links TRBV21-1 to TRBJ2-4; the table's D call of TRBD1 was not tested on the DNA. TRBV21-1 is listed as a pseudogene. The CDR3 is 19 residues long. The chain's CDR3 is CASSLACFRTNIAKNIQYF. The CDR3 DNA reads TGTGCCAGCAGCCTCGCTTGCTTTAGGACAAATATAGCCAAAAACATTCAGTACTTC.

This clone was detected a few times. J is TRBJ2-7 and V is TRBV27; maybe TRBD1 (6 bases). The CDR3 consists of 12 residues. From germline, CDR1 is MNHEY and CDR2 SMNVEV (reference sequence). Trimming removed 10 bases at V and 7 bases at J, with 17 bases between. The CDR3 coding sequence is TGTGCCACCAGGGGTGAGGCTGGAGAGCAGTACTTC. It is translated as CATRGEAGEQYF.

The V and J genes are TRBV7-2 and TRBJ2-7; TRBD2 agrees at 11 bases. In germline, CDR1 is SGHTA, CDR2 FQGNSA. The CDR3 loop spans 17 amino acids. The J segment lost 6 bases and the V segment lost 6 bases, leaving 16 bases of the junction unmatched. CDR3 region: CASSPPGWLAGGSEQYF. The CDR3 coding sequence is TGTGCCAGCAGTCCCCCAGGTTGGCTAGCGGGAGGCAGCGAGCAGTACTTC.

V and J are TRBV5-7 and TRBJ1-1; no clear D. TRBV5-7 is an open reading frame, and its role is uncertain. The CDR3 runs to 11 residues. V dropped 6 bases and J dropped 0 bases, with 3 bases sitting between them. The CDR3 bases are TGTGCCAGCAAAGTGAACACTGAAGCTTTCTTT. It translates to CASKVNTEAFF.

This clone is a singleton in its sample. The chain carries TRBV4-1 and TRBJ2-3; TRBD2 might be the D (6 bases). The germline V and J ends were trimmed by 5 bases and 4 bases, with 19 bases remaining between them. The CDR3 totals 16 residues. Per germline, CDR1 MGHRA and CDR2 YSYEKL. CDR3 amino acids: CASSIQRVLTPDTQYF. As DNA, the CDR3 is TGCGCCAGCAGCATACAGCGGGTCCTTACCCCAGATACGCAGTATTTT.

The sample holds a few counts of this clone. The rearrangement uses TRBV5-4 and TRBJ1-2, with TRBD1 matching 7 bases. V was clipped by 4 bases and J by 4 bases; unmatched bases: 7. The CDR3 consists of 14 residues. CDR1 SGHNT and CDR2 YYREEE come from the germline V gene (reference sequence). As DNA, the CDR3 is TGTGCCAGCAGCGTGATGACAGGGAGCTATGGCTACACCTTC. Translating it yields CASSVMTGSYGYTF.

CDR3 loop: CASSGPGYEQYF. CDR3 coding DNA: TGTGCCAGCAGCGGGCCAGGCTACGAGCAGTACTTC. This chain joins TRBV11-3 and TRBJ2-7; D not resolved. The length of the CDR3 is 12 residues. The V end lost 5 bases, the J end lost 3 bases, and 8 bases lay between the germline ends. Germline CDR1 reads SGHNT; CDR2 reads YENEEA.

The gene calls are TRBV6-1 and TRBJ1-6, with D uncertain. The CDR3 contains 15 residues. V was trimmed by 2 bases and J by 7 bases, leaving 12 bases between them. Per the germline V gene, CDR1 is MNHNS and CDR2 is SASEGT. CDR3 bases: TGTGCCAGCAGTGAAAACCCGAGGAGGAATTCACCCCTCCACTTT. Encoded protein: CASSENPRRNSPLHF.

The chain has TRBV5-1 and TRBJ2-2; D not certain. Deletions cut 1 base from V and 1 base from J, with 5 bases between. This CDR3 is built from 14 residues. The V gene's germline CDR1 is SGHRS and CDR2 YFSETQ. The CDR3 DNA follows: TGCGCCAGCAGCTTGAACCGGAACACCGGGGAGCTGTTTTTT. This gives the protein CASSLNRNTGELFF.

There are a few counts of this clone. The V and J genes are TRBV9 and TRBJ1-2; tentatively, D is TRBD1 (6 bases). The CDR3 runs to 12 residues. Trimming took 3 bases from V and 5 from J, leaving 8 bases between them. Germline-derived CDR1 and CDR2 are SGDLS and YYNGEE. The CDR3 reads CASSGTVYGYTF. The CDR3 nucleotides are TGTGCCAGCAGCGGGACAGTTTATGGCTACACCTTC.

This chain connects TRBV14 to TRBJ2-5; 9 bases map to TRBD2. Germline CDR1 SGHDN, CDR2 FVKESK. V dropped 0 bases and J dropped 0; count of bases not matched to a gene: 2. The CDR3 runs 16 residues. The CDR3 nucleotides read TGTGCCAGCAGCCAAGAGGGACTAGCATACCAAGAGACCCAGTACTTC. Encoded protein: CASSQEGLAYQETQYF.

The chain uses TRBV7-2 and TRBJ1-2; perhaps TRBD1 as D (5 bases). CDR1 is SGHTA and CDR2 is FQGNSA in the germline V gene. There are 15 residues in the CDR3. Between the trimmed V and J ends, which lost 3 bases and 2 bases, there was a span of 13 bases. CDR3 nucleotides: TGTGCCAGCAGCTTCAACCGGGACGGGAACTATGGCTACACCTTC. This translates into CASSFNRDGNYGYTF.

On this clone itself: Other DNA sequences in the sample encode the same CDR3. The chain couples TRBV7-9 to TRBJ1-5; no clear D. The CDR3 length is 12 residues. V was shortened by 1 base and J by 4 bases, with 2 bases between the two germline ends. Germline V gives CDR1 SEHNR, CDR2 FQNEAQ (reference sequence). CDR3 sequence: CASSLGNQPQHF. CDR3 nucleotides: TGTGCCAGCAGCTTAGGAAATCAGCCCCAGCATTTT.